This T cell receptor beta chain was recorded in a study of cytomegalovirus exposure and HLA in healthy donors. In the PCR, 60 Vbeta and 13 Jbeta primers were used. Clones were read by immunoSEQ multiplex PCR, and TCRdb kept only the in-frame ones, dropping some. The sample contains 100,000 to 150,000 clones, 77% of which appear only once. The study's findings and limits: Other equally common chains were less clonally expanded than HLA-associated TCR beta chains, a later analysis showed.

Trimming took off 6 bases at V and 5 bases at J, with 13 bases between the two ends. Germline-derived CDR1 and CDR2 are MDHEN and SYDVKM. The CDR3 extends over 13 amino acids. Concerning this clone itself: Its antigen is unidentified.

Sequenced: PBMCs. The chain couples TRBV28 to TRBJ1-1; weak D call: TRBD1 (6 bases). This clonotype was obtained from a woman between 40 and 55 years old in good health and CMV-seropositive. This chain's CDR3 is CASSYYRATEAFF. The CDR3 DNA reads as TGTGCCAGCAGCTACTACAGGGCTACTGAAGCTTTCTTT.